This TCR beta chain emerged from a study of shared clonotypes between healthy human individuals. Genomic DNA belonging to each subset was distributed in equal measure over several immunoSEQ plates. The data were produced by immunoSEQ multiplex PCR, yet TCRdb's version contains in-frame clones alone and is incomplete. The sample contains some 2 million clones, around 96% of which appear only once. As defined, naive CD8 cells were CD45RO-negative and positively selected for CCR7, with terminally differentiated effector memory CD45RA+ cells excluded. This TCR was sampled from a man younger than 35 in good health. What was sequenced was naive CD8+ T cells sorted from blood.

The CDR3 is CASRDGPDTQYF. CDR3 DNA sequence: TGTGCCTCCCGGGACGGACCAGATACGCAGTATTTT. The V gene is TRBV27, the J gene TRBJ2-3; D tentatively reads TRBD1 or TRBD2 (5 bases each). Germline CDR1 MNHEY, CDR2 SMNVEV (reference sequence). This CDR3 is built from 12 residues. Deletions cut 11 bases from V and 4 bases from J, with 13 bases between.